This is a list of T cell receptor beta chains from one sample in a study of Graves' ophthalmopathy and Graves' hyperthyroidism. TCRdb re-called the multiplex PCR reads with MiXCR, one entry per CDR3 protein. The data show 200,000 to 250,000 distinct CDR3 sequences, approximately 28% seen once. Sequencing was performed on peripheral blood. Receptor source: a man aged 50 to 59 with Graves' ophthalmopathy. Both conserved end residues are part of each CDR3. D genes are given only for firm matches. Size values are once, few and many counts, or a class for expanded clones, and some rows have none.

TRBJ2-5,-,many,TRBV5-1,CASSLATQVQETQYF,TGCGCCAGCAGCTTGGCAACACAGGTCCAAGAGACCCAGTACTTC
TRBJ1-2,-,many,TRBV5-1,CASSPLAGPGGYTF,TGCGCCAGCAGCCCCCTTGCCGGCCCCGGTGGCTACACCTTC
TRBJ2-5,-,many,TRBV28,CASSLYSPTGKGEYF,TGTGCCAGCAGTTTATACTCCCCGACAGGAAAAGGGGAGTACTTC
TRBJ1-2,TRBD1,-,TRBV2,CASRIQGANGYTF,TGTGCCAGCAGGATACAGGGGGCAAATGGCTACACCTTC
TRBJ2-7,-,many,TRBV6-5,CASSPFDLYEQYF,TGTGCCAGCAGTCCATTCGACCTCTACGAGCAGTACTTC
TRBJ1-2,-,-,TRBV28,CASSLTYNYGYTF,TGTGCCAGCAGCCTCACCTACAACTATGGCTACACCTTC
TRBJ1-1,-,-,TRBV27,CASSINPVVGNTEAFF,TGTGCCAGCAGTATAAACCCGGTTGTGGGGAACACTGAAGCTTTCTTT
TRBJ2-7,-,many,TRBV27,CASSTRDTGNYEQYF,TGTGCCAGCAGTACCAGGGACACAGGGAACTACGAGCAGTACTTC
TRBJ2-7,-,many,TRBV27,CASSPLRGDRAYEQYF,TGTGCCAGCAGTCCCCTGAGGGGGGACAGAGCCTACGAGCAGTACTTC
TRBJ1-2,-,many,TRBV20-1,CSARDWTSNYGYTF,TGCAGTGCTAGAGATTGGACATCTAACTATGGCTACACCTTC
TRBJ2-7,TRBD2,many,TRBV5-1,CASTIAGGGEQYF,TGCGCCAGCACTATCGCGGGGGGGGGCGAGCAGTACTTC
TRBJ1-6,TRBD1,many,TRBV9,CASMGDRGSPLHF,TGTGCCAGCATGGGGGACAGGGGCTCACCCCTCCACTTT
TRBJ2-2,-,many,TRBV11-2,CASTKSGERAPGELFF,TGTGCCAGCACCAAATCCGGTGAACGAGCACCCGGGGAGCTGTTTTTT
TRBJ2-7,-,-,TRBV7-2,CASSLGSYGEQYF,TGTGCCAGCAGCTTAGGAAGCTACGGCGAGCAGTACTTC
TRBJ1-1,-,many,TRBV19,CASSISDRQPGAFF,TGTGCCAGTAGTATCTCTGACCGCCAACCTGGGGCTTTCTTT
TRBJ1-3,-,many,TRBV12-3/TRBV12-4,CASSLPFSGNTIYF,TGTGCCAGCAGTCTTCCCTTCTCTGGAAACACCATATATTTT
TRBJ1-5,-,-,TRBV15,CATSKTNGVLGQPQHF,TGTGCCACCAGCAAAACGAACGGGGTCCTCGGTCAGCCCCAGCATTTT
TRBJ2-7,TRBD1,many,TRBV12-3/TRBV12-4,CASGTGTTYEQYF,TGTGCCAGCGGGACAGGGACCACCTACGAGCAGTACTTC
TRBJ1-1,-,-,TRBV2,CASSEGERGGEAFF,TGTGCCAGCAGTGAGGGCGAGAGAGGAGGTGAAGCTTTCTTT
TRBJ2-4,-,many,TRBV5-1,CASSLAGTNVGDIQYF,TGCGCCAGCAGCTTGGCCGGGACAAACGTTGGTGACATTCAGTACTTC
TRBJ2-6,-,once,TRBV27,CVSSRDCLSGANVLTF,TGTGTCAGCAGTCGGGACTGCCTCTCTGGGGCCAACGTCCTGACTTTC
TRBJ1-1,-,many,TRBV5-1,CASSFSMNTEAFF,TGCGCCAGCAGCTTTTCAATGAACACTGAAGCTTTCTTT
TRBJ1-5,TRBD1,many,TRBV19,CASMDREGNQPQHF,TGTGCCAGCATGGACAGGGAGGGCAATCAGCCCCAGCATTTT
TRBJ1-6,-,many,TRBV12-3/TRBV12-4,CASSLGFTKSPLHF,TGTGCCAGCAGTTTAGGATTCACAAAGTCACCCCTCCACTTT